This TCR beta chain emerged from a study of type 1 regulatory T cells. At the level of the study: T-allo10 is an in vitro-generated, Tr1-enriched CD4 T cell product specific for alloantigen.

TCRdb ran MiXCR on the reads and lists one entry per CDR3 protein. Of around 88,000 distinct CDR3 sequences listed, less than 40% are singletons. Material for sequencing was CD4+ T cells, either the whole sample or a sorted fraction (not recorded which). The receptor was derived from a human donor in good health.

CDR3 sequence: CASSGEVFNEQFF. The CDR3 coding sequence is TGCGCCAGCAGCGGGGAGGTGTTCAATGAGCAGTTCTTC. The chain is built from TRBV5-1 and TRBJ2-1; a weak D match, TRBD2 (6 bases). The V end lost 4 bases, the J end lost 6 bases, and 11 bases lay between the germline ends. Germline CDR1 SGHRS, CDR2 YFSETQ. The CDR3 is 13 amino acids.